The 9 T cell receptor beta chains reported below all come from one sample, sequenced in a study of beta chain features in type 1 diabetes. Every bit of the isolated RNA underwent reverse transcription, so sequencing read expressed TCRB transcripts. The protocol was immunoSEQ multiplex PCR, while the TCRdb copy is restricted to in-frame clones and leaves out a portion. The profile shows 350,000 to 400,000 clones, less than 15% of them singletons. The sequencing sample was made of naive CD4+ T cells from blood. These receptor sequences come from a woman aged 18 to 35 in good health.

The chain joins TRBV7-2 to TRBJ2-5; no clear D gene. Per germline, CDR1 SGHTA and CDR2 FQGNSA. The CDR3 sequence is 14 residues long. Trimming removed 2 bases from V and 2 bases from J, with 9 bases in between. The CDR3 region has the DNA TGTGCCAGCAGCTTAATAGTTTCACAAGAGACCCAGTACTTC. It yields the protein CASSLIVSQETQYF.

This rearrangement joins TRBV5-1 to TRBJ2-1, with a weak D call TRBD1 (5 bases). The CDR3 runs 13 residues. Looked up from germline, CDR1 is SGHRS and CDR2 is YFSETQ. Trimming stripped 5 bases from V and 5 bases from J, with 11 bases between. The CDR3 DNA reads TGCGCCAGCAGAAAAGGGGCCGACAATGAGCAGTTCTTC. Translated: CASRKGADNEQFF.

This clone has more than one count but fewer than ten. V usage is TRBV28 and J usage is TRBJ1-2; D is uncertain. Germline V gene lookup returns CDR1 MDHEN and CDR2 SYDVKM. Between the trimmed V and J ends, which lost 2 bases and 2 bases, there was a span of 6 bases. This CDR3 region has 13 residues. Here the CDR3 reads CASSLITNYGYTF. The CDR3 nucleotides read TGTGCCAGCAGTTTAATCACAAACTATGGCTACACCTTC.

The chain is built from TRBV7-2 and TRBJ2-5; TRBD2 is a possible D gene (6 bases). The germline V gene encodes CDR1 SGHTA and CDR2 FQGNSA. V lost 4 bases and J 1 base, leaving 13 bases between the germline ends. The CDR3 loop spans 15 amino acids. The DNA for the CDR3 is TGTGCCAGCAGCTCTGGGGGGACTCTCCAAGAGACCCAGTACTTC. Translated, it gives CASSSGGTLQETQYF.

J is TRBJ2-7 and V is TRBV5-4, with TRBD2 identical over 9 bases. The germline gives CDR1 SGHNT, CDR2 YYREEE (reference sequence). J lost 6 bases, V lost 4 bases, and 8 bases had no gene match. This CDR3 region has 14 residues. The CDR3 DNA reads TGTGCCAGCAGCCTAAGCGGGAGGCTTGGCGAGCAGTACTTC. Translated: CASSLSGRLGEQYF.

The chain uses TRBV6-6 and TRBJ2-5; 8 bases align to TRBD2. The length of the CDR3 is 15 residues. V lost 2 bases, J lost 5 bases, and 7 bases stayed unmatched. Germline assignment: CDR1 MNHNY and CDR2 SVGAGI (reference sequence). This CDR3 is CASSYERTSRETQYF. The CDR3 region has the DNA TGTGCCAGCAGTTACGAGAGGACTAGCCGCGAGACCCAGTACTTC.

CDR3 loop: CAWSRAGYTF. The CDR3 region has the DNA TGTGCCTGGAGTAGAGCGGGCTACACCTTC. This sequence joins TRBV30 and TRBJ1-2; D is ambiguous. The CDR3 is 10 amino acids. The germline V gene has CDR1 GTSNPN and CDR2 SVGIG (reference sequence). V dropped 2 bases and J dropped 8 bases, with 6 bases sitting between them.

This clone was seen a handful of times. The chain is built from TRBV18 and TRBJ2-7; a possible D gene is TRBD1 (6 bases). This CDR3 contains 14 residues. The germline V and J ends were trimmed by 2 bases and 0 bases, with 8 bases remaining between them. CDR1 is KGHSH, CDR2 LQKENI, per germline. CDR3 loop: CASSPGQTSYEQYF. CDR3 in DNA: TGTGCCAGCTCACCAGGACAGACCTCCTACGAGCAGTACTTC.

This clone was counted only a few times. The chain has TRBV7-9 and TRBJ2-7; maybe TRBD1 (6 bases). The germline V and J ends were trimmed by 5 bases and 1 base, with 15 bases remaining between them. Germline V gene lookup returns CDR1 SEHNR and CDR2 FQNEAQ (reference sequence). The CDR3 has 15 residues. DNA of the CDR3: TGTGCCAGCAGCCCGTGGACAGTTCCGTCCTACGAGCAGTACTTC. Protein product: CASSPWTVPSYEQYF.